A single T cell receptor (beta chain) is shown here with its context. Its antigen remains unidentified. No base-level quality is on record; no much larger clone is a single base apart. The record originates from a study of control samples from healthy donors and cancer patients (dated by TCRdb to 2018 to 2021). Trimming takes 6 bases off V and 2 bases off J; junction bases not matched to a gene: 3. CDR1 and CDR2 (MRHNA, SNTAGT) derive from the germline V gene. The CDR3 numbers 14 residues from cysteine through phenylalanine. Only the CDR3 part of the read is kept: 42 bases, read in frame from the first base. Libraries were built with the immunoSEQ multiplex PCR assay. Sourced from immuneACCESS, this table was stored by TCRdb with only in-frame sequences that have V and J called. A share of the clones is absent; for the studies checked, an unresolved V gene accounts for under half, and the remainder has no known explanation. For this sample there are fewer than 200,000 clones; around 94% appear just once. The ten biggest clones cover approximately 14% of the sample.

Sequencing was carried out using PBMCs. The chain joins TRBV6-4 to TRBJ1-2, and TRBD1 aligns with 10 junction nucleotides. This sequence originates from a man aged 60-69 years with colorectal cancer. CDR3 region: CASRSGQGNYGYTF. The sequenced DNA is TGTGCCAGCAGATCGGGACAGGGGAACTATGGCTACACCTTC.